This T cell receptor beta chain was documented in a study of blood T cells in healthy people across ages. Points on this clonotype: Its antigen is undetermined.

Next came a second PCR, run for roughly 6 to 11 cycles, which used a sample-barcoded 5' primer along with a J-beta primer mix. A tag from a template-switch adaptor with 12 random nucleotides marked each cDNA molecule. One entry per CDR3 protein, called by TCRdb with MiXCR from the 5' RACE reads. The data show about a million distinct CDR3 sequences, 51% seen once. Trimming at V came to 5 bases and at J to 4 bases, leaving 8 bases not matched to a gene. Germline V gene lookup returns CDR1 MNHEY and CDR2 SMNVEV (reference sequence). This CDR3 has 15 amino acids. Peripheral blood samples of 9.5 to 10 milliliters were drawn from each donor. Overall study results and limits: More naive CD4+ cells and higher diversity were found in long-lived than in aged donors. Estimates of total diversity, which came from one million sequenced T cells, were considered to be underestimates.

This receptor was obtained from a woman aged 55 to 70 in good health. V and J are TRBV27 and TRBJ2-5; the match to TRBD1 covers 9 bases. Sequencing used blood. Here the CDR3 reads CASSAHRGQRETQYF. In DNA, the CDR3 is TGTGCCAGCAGTGCCCACAGGGGGCAAAGAGAGACCCAGTACTTC.